This is a list of T cell receptor beta chains from one sample in a study of cytomegalovirus exposure and HLA in healthy donors. Sequencing was performed with immunoSEQ multiplex PCR; in TCRdb, only in-frame clones are kept and a portion is missing. The sample has some 99,000 clones, under 80% seen once. Specimen: PBMCs. These receptors came from a male donor in good health and CMV-seronegative. CDR3s include the opening cysteine and the closing phenylalanine or tryptophan. Each record gives: clone size, J gene, V gene, D gene, CDR3 protein, CDR3 DNA. The D gene is left open where the match is weak. Expanded clones get a size class; other rows say once, few or many, or leave the size out.

>once|TRBJ1-1|TRBV5-8|-
CASSLARVVGNTEAFF
TGTGCCAGCAGCTTGGCCCGGGTGGTCGGGAACACTGAAGCTTTCTTT
>-|TRBJ2-5|TRBV2|-
CASSAQLGETQYF
TGTGCCAGCAGTGCACAGCTCGGAGAGACCCAGTACTTC
>-|TRBJ1-2|TRBV29-1|-
CSVEEKRGRGYTF
TGCAGCGTTGAAGAAAAGAGGGGGAGAGGCTACACCTTC
>few|TRBJ2-6|TRBV5-8|-
CASTDYRVSGANVLTF
TGTGCCAGCACCGACTACAGGGTCTCTGGGGCCAACGTCCTGACTTTC
>few|TRBJ2-1|TRBV6-1|-
CASRTDIRSYNEQFF
TGTGCCAGCAGGACGGACATAAGGTCCTACAATGAGCAGTTCTTC
>-|TRBJ1-5|TRBV2|-
CASSEQGIDFNQPQHF
TGTGCCAGCAGTGAACAGGGGATTGATTTCAATCAGCCCCAGCATTTT
>-|TRBJ2-7|TRBV2|-
CASSNAGSYEQYF
TGTGCCAGCAGCAACGCAGGCAGCTACGAGCAGTACTTC
>-|TRBJ2-3|TRBV19|TRBD2
CASLMGAGAADTQYF
TGTGCCAGTTTGATGGGCGCGGGAGCGGCAGATACGCAGTATTTT
>-|TRBJ2-7|TRBV5-1|-
CASSLANEQYF
TGCGCCAGCAGCTTGGCCAACGAGCAGTACTTC
>-|TRBJ2-1|TRBV7-3|TRBD2
CASSAGLAGHSYNEQFF
TGTGCCAGCAGCGCCGGACTAGCGGGACACTCCTACAATGAGCAGTTCTTC
>-|TRBJ2-7|TRBV11-2|TRBD2
CASSLGGSPYEQYF
TGTGCCAGCAGCTTAGGCGGGAGTCCCTACGAGCAGTACTTC